Following are 25 T cell receptor beta chains from one sample sequenced in a study of T cells in women clearing cervical HPV infection. Sequencing was performed with immunoSEQ multiplex PCR; in TCRdb, only in-frame clones are kept and a portion is missing. This repertoire includes roughly 42,000 clones. Sequences were obtained from blood buffy coat. All receptors come from a woman between 18 and 70 years old with a cervical HPV16 infection that either progressed to CIN3+ or cleared (not recorded which).

In the case of this clone: The read gets to within 3 residues of the CDR3 end, and the germline J gene fills in the rest. This rearrangement joins TRBV19 to TRBJ2-7; D is uncertain. The ends were cut back, 3 bases at V and 3 bases at J, with 9 bases in the middle. This CDR3 is built from 13 residues. The V gene's germline CDR1 is LNHDA and CDR2 SQIVND (reference sequence). CDR3 loop: CASSIPPRYEQYF. Partial CDR3 DNA: TGTGCCAGTAGTATCCCCCCCCGCTACGAG.

For this clone: Read sequence stops 3 residues before the CDR3 end, and the germline J gene provides the missing end. The V gene is TRBV7-8, the J gene TRBJ2-1, with 7 bases identical to TRBD2. The CDR3 length is 16 residues. Trimming took 2 bases from V and 5 from J; bases not matched to a gene: 9. Germline CDR1 and CDR2: SGHVS and FQNEAQ. The CDR3 reads CASSLSRTRIDNEQFF. The CDR3 DNA, read in part, is TGTGCCAGCAGCTTATCGCGGACTAGGATTGACAATGAG.

For this clone: Sequencing ends 3 residues short of the CDR3 end; the germline J gene provides the rest. The chain couples TRBV19 to TRBJ2-3, with 7 bases aligning to TRBD2. CDR1 LNHDA and CDR2 SQIVND come from the germline V gene (reference sequence). This CDR3 has 14 residues. The sequenced CDR3 bases are TGTGCCAGTACCCAAGGTGGCGGAGCGGGGACG. It encodes CASTQGGGAGT. The whole CDR3 region reads CASTQGGGAGTQYF.

With regard to this clone: The CDR3 goes on 3 residues after the read ends, and that part is filled in from the germline J gene. The chain recombines TRBV11-2 with TRBJ1-2; D is undetermined. The V gene lost 0 bases and the J gene lost 4 bases, with 3 bases spanning the gap. Looked up from germline, CDR1 is SGHAT and CDR2 is FQNNGV. The CDR3 has 12 amino acids. CDR3 loop: CASSLDSYGYTF. The sequenced part of the CDR3 DNA is TGTGCCAGCAGCTTAGACAGCTATGGC. The variable domain in full, completed from reference TRBV11-2 and TRBJ1-2, reads EAGVAQSPRYKIIEKRQSVAFWCNPISGHATLYWYQQILGQGPKLLIQFQNNGVVDDSQLPKDRFSAERLKGVDSTLKIQPAKLEDSAVYLCASSLDSYGYTFGSGTRLTVV.

For this clone: The read stops 3 residues short of the end of the CDR3; the missing end is completed from the germline J gene. V usage is TRBV2 and J usage is TRBJ2-5; 9 bases line up with TRBD2. The CDR3 loop spans 14 amino acids. The germline V gene has CDR1 SNHLY and CDR2 FYNNEI. V lost 3 bases to trimming and J lost 5 bases; unmatched junction nucleotides: 4. The CDR3 loop reads CASSDGGGEETQYF. The sequenced CDR3 bases are TGTGCCAGCAGTGATGGCGGGGGGGAGGAGACC.

Concerning this clone: The CDR3 end falls 3 residues outside the read, so it is completed with the germline J gene. The rearrangement uses TRBV7-9 and TRBJ1-6; 9 bases fit TRBD1. Germline V gene lookup returns CDR1 SEHNR and CDR2 FQNEAQ (reference sequence). V trimming: 5 bases; J trimming: 7 bases; junction bases outside the gene matches: 6. CDR3 length equals 15 residues. The sequenced CDR3 bases are TGTGCCAGCAGCACGGGACAGGGAAGCAATTCACCC. Translated, it gives CASSTGQGSNSP. The whole CDR3 protein reads CASSTGQGSNSPLHF.

With regard to this clone: The observed sequence ends 3 residues before the CDR3 terminus, with the missing tail filled in from the germline J gene. The chain uses TRBV19 and TRBJ2-1; a possible D gene is TRBD1 (5 bases). Trimming cost V 6 bases and J 9 bases, with 12 bases left between them. The CDR3 has 12 residues. In germline, CDR1 is LNHDA, CDR2 SQIVND (reference sequence). Incomplete CDR3 DNA: TGTGCCAGTAGCTGGGGCCTAAGTGAG. Its translation: CASSWGLSE. The whole CDR3 is CASSWGLSEQFF.

In regard to this clone: Read sequence stops 3 residues before the CDR3 end, and the germline J gene provides the missing end. The V gene is TRBV2, the J gene TRBJ1-2; D is uncertain. This CDR3 spans 15 amino acids. CDR1 is SNHLY, CDR2 FYNNEI, per germline. CDR3 amino acids: CASIMGSGRANDYTF. The part of the CDR3 DNA that was read is TGTGCCAGCATTATGGGTAGCGGGAGGGCGAATGAC.

The CDR3 sequence: CSAGAGAQETQYF. Partial CDR3 DNA: TGCAGTGCTGGGGCGGGGGCTCAAGAGACC. This chain connects TRBV20-1 to TRBJ2-5, with D possibly TRBD2 on 7 matching bases. Read data end 3 residues before the CDR3 end; the end is taken from the germline J gene. This CDR3 has 13 residues. The germline V gene encodes CDR1 DFQATT and CDR2 SNEGSKA (reference sequence). V gave up 5 bases and J gave up 2 bases, with 12 bases separating them.

Remarks on this clone: Sequencing ends 3 residues short of the CDR3 end; the germline J gene provides the rest. The chain uses TRBV5-1 and TRBJ2-6; D unresolved. V dropped 4 bases and J dropped 3 bases, with 5 bases sitting between them. In germline, CDR1 is SGHRS, CDR2 YFSETQ. The CDR3 contains 13 residues. Partial CDR3 DNA: TGCGCCAGCAGCCCCATTGGGGCCAACGTC. Its translation is CASSPIGANV. The complete CDR3 protein is CASSPIGANVLTF.

Turning to this clone: The read ends 3 residues shy of where the CDR3 ends; the end is completed using the germline J gene. J is TRBJ1-5 and V is TRBV11-1; TRBD1 agrees at 8 bases. This CDR3 has 15 residues. The germline V gene has CDR1 SGHAT and CDR2 FQDESV (reference sequence). V lost 1 base to trimming and J lost 1 base; unmatched junction nucleotides: 0. Partial CDR3 DNA: TGTGCCAGCAGCTTAGACAGGGGGAGCAATCAGCCC. Protein product: CASSLDRGSNQP. The CDR3 in full is CASSLDRGSNQPQHF.

The CDR3 loop reads CAWSAGPYEQYF. The part of the CDR3 DNA that was read is TGTGCCTGGAGCGCAGGTCCCTACGAG. The chain has TRBV30 and TRBJ2-7; D remains ambiguous. The read comes to an end 3 residues before the CDR3 does, leaving the germline J gene to fill in the end. V was cut by 3 bases and J by 2 bases, with 8 bases left in between. The CDR3 loop spans 12 amino acids. Germline V CDR1 and CDR2: GTSNPN, SVGIG (reference sequence). Full variable domain (remainder filled in from reference TRBV30 and TRBJ2-7): SQTIHQWPATLVQPVGSPLSLECTVEGTSNPNLYWYRQAAGRGLQLLFYSVGIGQISSEVPQNLSASRPQDRQFILSSKKLLLSDSGFYLCAWSAGPYEQYFGPGTRLTVT.

The CDR3 loop reads CASSSAVGGPQHF. The CDR3 DNA, read in part, is TGTGCCAGCAGCTCGGCAGTGGGGGGGCCC. V is TRBV5-6 and J is TRBJ1-5; tentative D call: TRBD1 (5 bases). Read coverage stops 3 residues before the CDR3 terminus; the germline J gene supplies the remainder. The V gene's germline CDR1 is SGHDT and CDR2 YYEEEE. Trimming cost V 3 bases and J 9 bases, with 13 bases left between them. CDR3 size: 13 residues.

About this clone itself: The CDR3 is cut off 3 residues early in the read; its end comes from the germline J gene. V is TRBV29-1 and J is TRBJ2-5; TRBD2 might be the D (5 bases). Germline CDR1 reads SQVTM; CDR2 reads ANQGSEA. Trimming took 1 base from V and 3 from J, leaving 9 bases between them. CDR3 size: 13 residues. CDR3 loop: CSVEGLAKETQYF. The CDR3 DNA, read in part, is TGCAGCGTTGAAGGCCTAGCTAAAGAGACC. The whole variable domain, remainder taken from reference TRBV29-1 and TRBJ2-5, is SAVISQKPSRDICQRGTSLTIQCQVDSQVTMMFWYRQQPGQSLTLIATANQGSEATYESGFVIDKFPISRPNLTFSTLTVSNMSPEDSSIYLCSVEGLAKETQYFGPGTRLLVL.

About this clone: The DNA ends 3 residues before the CDR3 does, and the rest of the CDR3 is filled in from the germline J gene. The V and J genes are TRBV11-2 and TRBJ1-2; D might be TRBD1 (5 bases). The V gene lost 5 bases and the J gene lost 2 bases, with 15 bases spanning the gap. Germline values: CDR1 SGHAT, CDR2 FQNNGV. The CDR3 has 15 residues. The chain's CDR3 is CASSALRVRNYGYTF. CDR3 bases read: TGTGCCAGCAGCGCCCTCAGGGTGAGAAACTATGGC.

With regard to this clone: Read sequence stops 3 residues before the CDR3 end, and the germline J gene provides the missing end. V and J are TRBV19 and TRBJ1-1, with 8 nucleotides matching TRBD1. From germline, CDR1 is LNHDA and CDR2 SQIVND (reference sequence). CDR3 size: 15 residues. V was clipped by 5 bases and J by 3 bases; unmatched bases: 8. CDR3 loop: CASSGIQGAHTEAFF. The part of the CDR3 DNA that was read is TGTGCCAGTAGTGGAATTCAGGGGGCGCACACTGAA.

Of note for this clone: The read comes to an end 3 residues before the CDR3 does, leaving the germline J gene to fill in the end. This chain joins TRBV6-1 and TRBJ1-2; D call uncertain. The germline V gene has CDR1 MNHNS and CDR2 SASEGT. Between the trimmed V and J ends, which lost 7 bases and 1 base, there was a span of 7 bases. This CDR3 has 12 amino acids. The CDR3 sequence is CASTDRNYGYTF. CDR3 DNA (partial): TGTGCCAGCACTGACCGTAACTATGGC.

As to this clone: The sequence runs out 3 residues before the end of the CDR3; the remainder is reconstructed from the germline J gene. V gene TRBV11-3 combines with J gene TRBJ2-2; D call uncertain. V was pared by 1 base and J by 2 bases, with 8 bases between. Germline CDR1 and CDR2: SGHNT and YENEEA. This CDR3 contains 15 residues. The CDR3 loop is CASSLGLTNTGELFF. The DNA read from the CDR3 is TGTGCCAGCAGCTTAGGGTTGACTAACACCGGGGAG. Complete variable domain (other parts from reference TRBV11-3 and TRBJ2-2): EAGVVQSPRYKIIEKKQPVAFWCNPISGHNTLYWYLQNLGQGPELLIRYENEEAVDDSQLPKDRFSAERLKGVDSTLKIQPAELGDSAVYLCASSLGLTNTGELFFGEGSRLTVL.

Regarding this clone: With the read ending 3 residues before the CDR3 end, the germline J gene is used to fill in that end. The chain uses TRBV7-6 and TRBJ2-5, with 7 bases aligning to TRBD2. The CDR3 runs 16 residues. Germline V lookup: CDR1 SGHVS, CDR2 FNYEAQ. V dropped 2 bases and J dropped 2; count of bases not matched to a gene: 8. The CDR3: CASSLWLAVPQETQYF. The covered CDR3 bases are TGTGCCAGCAGCTTATGGCTAGCGGTTCCACAAGAGACC.

In the case of this clone: The CDR3 end falls 3 residues outside the read, so it is completed with the germline J gene. J is TRBJ2-4 and V is TRBV7-9; 8 nucleotides line up with TRBD1. Looked up from germline, CDR1 is SEHNR and CDR2 is FQNEAQ (reference sequence). The CDR3 runs 13 residues. The CDR3 reads CASSYPGGRGQYF. CDR3 DNA, as far as it was read: TGTGCCAGCAGCTATCCAGGGGGCCGGGGT.

A remark on this clone: The missing CDR3 end, 3 residues past where the read stops, is filled in from the germline J gene. The chain employs TRBV10-3 and TRBJ2-1; 7 bases align to TRBD1. Per the germline V gene, CDR1 is ENHRY and CDR2 is SYGVKD. The junction had 6 bases not matched to a gene; V was cut back by 9 bases and J by 4 bases. The CDR3 covers 13 residues. CDR3 amino acids: CAIRQGRYNEQFF. Incomplete CDR3 DNA: TGTGCCATAAGACAGGGTAGATACAATGAG.

As concerns this clone: The CDR3 end falls 3 residues outside the read, so it is completed with the germline J gene. The chain has TRBV19 and TRBJ1-1, with a tentative D call TRBD1 (6 bases). The V gene lost 7 bases and the J gene lost 6 bases, with 18 bases spanning the gap. The germline gives CDR1 LNHDA, CDR2 SQIVND (reference sequence). The CDR3 is 14 amino acids. This CDR3 is CASTPYRDWAEAFF. CDR3 DNA (partial): TGTGCCAGTACCCCCTACAGGGATTGGGCTGAA.

CDR3 DNA (partial): TGCGCCAGCAGCCAAGATCTAGCGGGAGCGAACACCGGGGAG. Residues: CASSQDLAGANTGE. The CDR3 in full is CASSQDLAGANTGELFF. This chain links TRBV4-1 with TRBJ2-2; TRBD2 matches 10 bases. The CDR3 end falls 3 residues outside the read, so it is completed with the germline J gene. This CDR3 spans 17 amino acids. The germline gives CDR1 MGHRA, CDR2 YSYEKL. Unmatched junction bases numbered 1, after V lost 0 bases and J lost 0 bases.

Points on this clone: The read comes to an end 3 residues before the CDR3 does, leaving the germline J gene to fill in the end. J is TRBJ1-4 and V is TRBV5-1; 10 positions match TRBD1. Unmatched junction bases numbered 3, after V lost 2 bases and J lost 5 bases. The germline CDR1 and CDR2 sequences are SGHRS and YFSETQ. This CDR3 contains 15 residues. Partial CDR3 DNA: TGCGCCAGCAGCTTATGGACAGGGGGGAATGAAAAA. The encoded protein is CASSLWTGGNEK. From start to end, the CDR3 is CASSLWTGGNEKLFF.

On this clone itself: The CDR3 end is not reached by the read, which stops 3 residues before it; the germline J gene fills it in. The V and J genes are TRBV20-1 and TRBJ1-6; possible D gene TRBD1, 5 bases. Trimming stripped 6 bases from V and 0 bases from J, with 12 bases between. The CDR3 sequence is 15 residues long. Germline loops: CDR1 DFQATT, CDR2 SNEGSKA (reference sequence). CDR3 DNA (partial): TGCAGTGCCCGCAGGGTCAGCTCCTATAATTCACCC. Translating it yields CSARRVSSYNSP. The whole CDR3 reads CSARRVSSYNSPLHF.